This record looks at one TCR beta chain sequence and its context. Its specificity is not known. V lost 2 bases and J 7 bases, leaving 5 bases between the germline ends. Germline CDR1 reads WNHNN; CDR2 reads SYGVQD (reference sequence). The CDR3 contains 12 residues. This sample was taken from a study of shared clonotypes between healthy human individuals. On the study more broadly: Each donor had three CD4 naive, three CD4 memory, two CD8 naive and one CD8 memory plate. The study, taken as a whole, reports: Naive CD4 clonotypes overlapped across a few donors at roughly 5%. There were few donors, and this limited the genetic and exposure-history diversity represented.

CD8 cells classed as naive were CD45RO-negative and positively selected for CCR7, excluding terminally differentiated effector memory CD45RA+ cells. Libraries were prepared by immunoSEQ multiplex PCR; TCRdb keeps only in-frame clonotypes and omits some of them. Among 2 million to 2.5 million clones, about 95% were seen once, and the ten largest hold around 1.1%. The sample comprised naive CD8+ T cells sorted from blood. This sequence was found in a man aged 18 to 30 in good health. The chain links TRBV10-1 to TRBJ1-4; D call uncertain. CDR3 sequence (DNA): TGCGCCAGCAGTGAGGACCGTGAAAAACTGTTTTTT. Its protein is CASSEDREKLFF.